This is a list of T cell receptor beta chains from one sample in a study of blood T cell repertoires in COVID-19. Sequencing used immunoSEQ multiplex PCR; TCRdb keeps in-frame clones, though not all of them. The profile shows approximately 200,000 clones, around four fifths of them singletons. The sample comprised peripheral blood. Every receptor here comes from a woman aged 60-75 years who had recovered from COVID-19. The CDR3 runs from the conserved cysteine through the conserved F or W. Each record gives: D gene, clone size, V gene, J gene, CDR3 protein, CDR3 DNA. A D gene is named only where the DNA matches it firmly. Clone size is not always given. Where it is, it says once, few, many or a class for expanded clones.

d_call: -; clone_size: -; v_call: TRBV7-3; j_call: TRBJ2-3; cdr3_aa: CASRDSRSTDTQYF; cdr3_nt: TGTGCCAGCAGGGACAGTCGGAGCACAGATACGCAGTATTTT
d_call: -; clone_size: -; v_call: TRBV6-4; j_call: TRBJ1-6; cdr3_aa: CASRDDGRYSSPLHF; cdr3_nt: TGTGCCAGCAGAGACGACGGGAGATATAGTTCACCCCTCCACTTT
d_call: TRBD1; clone_size: -; v_call: TRBV6-2/TRBV6-3; j_call: TRBJ1-2; cdr3_aa: CASSYRPDRADYGYTF; cdr3_nt: TGTGCCAGCAGTTACCGCCCGGACAGGGCAGACTATGGCTACACCTTC
d_call: TRBD1; clone_size: -; v_call: TRBV7-8; j_call: TRBJ2-5; cdr3_aa: CASSRQGSFGGTQYF; cdr3_nt: TGTGCCAGCAGCCGACAGGGATCCTTTGGTGGGACCCAGTACTTC
d_call: -; clone_size: few; v_call: TRBV7-6; j_call: TRBJ1-6; cdr3_aa: CASSLWGVDSPLHF; cdr3_nt: TGTGCCAGCAGCTTATGGGGGGTAGATTCACCCCTCCACTTT
d_call: -; clone_size: -; v_call: TRBV2; j_call: TRBJ1-3; cdr3_aa: CASSEWGQGYLSGNTIYF; cdr3_nt: TGTGCCAGCAGTGAATGGGGTCAGGGGTACCTCTCTGGAAACACCATATATTTT
d_call: TRBD1; clone_size: -; v_call: TRBV13; j_call: TRBJ2-1; cdr3_aa: CASSPDRNNEQFF; cdr3_nt: TGTGCCAGCAGCCCGGACAGGAACAATGAGCAGTTCTTC
d_call: TRBD2; clone_size: -; v_call: TRBV7-2; j_call: TRBJ2-5; cdr3_aa: CASSSSRTSGGETQYF; cdr3_nt: TGTGCCAGCAGCTCTTCCCGGACTAGCGGGGGAGAGACCCAGTACTTC
d_call: -; clone_size: -; v_call: TRBV13; j_call: TRBJ1-2; cdr3_aa: CASTRTDSRPGYTF; cdr3_nt: TGTGCCAGCACCCGAACCGACAGCCGGCCTGGCTACACCTTC
d_call: -; clone_size: -; v_call: TRBV27; j_call: TRBJ2-7; cdr3_aa: CASSFFEGDEQYF; cdr3_nt: TGTGCCAGCAGTTTTTTTGAGGGAGACGAGCAGTACTTC
d_call: TRBD2; clone_size: -; v_call: TRBV7-9; j_call: TRBJ2-7; cdr3_aa: CASSLVRGGTAVYEQYF; cdr3_nt: TGTGCCAGCAGCTTAGTGCGGGGGGGGACGGCTGTTTACGAGCAGTACTTC
d_call: -; clone_size: once; v_call: TRBV10-3; j_call: TRBJ2-4; cdr3_aa: CAISGNELAKNIQYF; cdr3_nt: TGTGCCATCAGTGGCAATGAGCTAGCCAAAAACATTCAGTACTTC
d_call: -; clone_size: -; v_call: TRBV4-3; j_call: TRBJ1-1; cdr3_aa: CASSQEIQGTEAFF; cdr3_nt: TGCGCCAGCAGCCAAGAAATCCAGGGCACTGAAGCTTTCTTT
d_call: -; clone_size: -; v_call: TRBV19; j_call: TRBJ1-4; cdr3_aa: CASSIPRQGREKLFF; cdr3_nt: TGTGCCAGTAGTATACCCAGGCAGGGTCGTGAAAAACTGTTTTTT
d_call: -; clone_size: -; v_call: TRBV12-2; j_call: TRBJ1-2; cdr3_aa: CASRLATGFYGYTF; cdr3_nt: TGTGCAAGTCGCTTAGCTACAGGATTCTATGGCTACACCTTC
d_call: -; clone_size: -; v_call: TRBV10-3; j_call: TRBJ2-1; cdr3_aa: CAISDMSEQFF; cdr3_nt: TGTGCCATCAGTGACATGTCTGAGCAGTTCTTC
d_call: TRBD1; clone_size: -; v_call: TRBV7-2; j_call: TRBJ2-1; cdr3_aa: CASSLGQFNEQFF; cdr3_nt: TGTGCCAGCAGCCTGGGACAGTTCAATGAGCAGTTCTTC
d_call: -; clone_size: -; v_call: TRBV9; j_call: TRBJ2-5; cdr3_aa: CASSVGSGQGETQYF; cdr3_nt: TGTGCCAGCAGCGTAGGGTCAGGGCAGGGAGAGACCCAGTACTTC
d_call: -; clone_size: -; v_call: TRBV5-1; j_call: TRBJ2-5; cdr3_aa: CASSLTGGNQETQYF; cdr3_nt: TGCGCCAGCAGCTTGACCGGGGGTAACCAAGAGACCCAGTACTTC
d_call: -; clone_size: -; v_call: TRBV5-4; j_call: TRBJ1-1; cdr3_aa: CASSLSVNTEAFF; cdr3_nt: TGTGCCAGCAGCTTGTCGGTAAACACTGAAGCTTTCTTT
d_call: -; clone_size: -; v_call: TRBV19; j_call: TRBJ1-3; cdr3_aa: CASSGGGGNTIYF; cdr3_nt: TGTGCCAGTAGTGGGGGCGGTGGAAACACCATATATTTT
d_call: TRBD1; clone_size: -; v_call: TRBV7-2; j_call: TRBJ2-2; cdr3_aa: CASSPGTGGGTGELFF; cdr3_nt: TGTGCCAGCAGCCCCGGGACAGGGGGCGGAACCGGGGAGCTGTTTTTT
d_call: TRBD2; clone_size: -; v_call: TRBV3-1/TRBV3-2; j_call: TRBJ2-3; cdr3_aa: CASSQFRGGADTQYF; cdr3_nt: TGTGCCAGCAGCCAATTCCGGGGGGGAGCAGATACGCAGTATTTT
d_call: TRBD1; clone_size: many; v_call: TRBV12-3/TRBV12-4; j_call: TRBJ1-4; cdr3_aa: CASRRTGNEKLFF; cdr3_nt: TGTGCCAGCAGGCGGACAGGGAATGAAAAACTGTTTTTT
d_call: TRBD1; clone_size: -; v_call: TRBV7-9; j_call: TRBJ2-1; cdr3_aa: CASSLGRNRGQPYNEQFF; cdr3_nt: TGTGCCAGCAGCCTAGGGCGTAACAGGGGGCAACCCTACAATGAGCAGTTCTTC
d_call: -; clone_size: once; v_call: TRBV30; j_call: TRBJ2-7; cdr3_aa: CAWSDGTSDEQYF; cdr3_nt: TGTGCCTGGAGTGATGGGACATCCGACGAGCAGTACTTC
d_call: TRBD1; clone_size: -; v_call: TRBV5-1; j_call: TRBJ2-7; cdr3_aa: CASSWGQGGTYEQYF; cdr3_nt: TGCGCCAGCAGCTGGGGACAGGGGGGGACCTACGAGCAGTACTTC
d_call: -; clone_size: -; v_call: TRBV9; j_call: TRBJ1-6; cdr3_aa: CASSEAGGSGSPLHF; cdr3_nt: TGTGCCAGCAGCGAGGCGGGAGGGAGCGGGTCACCCCTCCACTTT
d_call: -; clone_size: -; v_call: TRBV7-2; j_call: TRBJ2-5; cdr3_aa: CASSLDADSQETQYF; cdr3_nt: TGTGCCAGCAGCTTAGACGCGGACAGTCAAGAGACCCAGTACTTC
d_call: -; clone_size: -; v_call: TRBV30; j_call: TRBJ1-1; cdr3_aa: CAWSLDIEAFF; cdr3_nt: TGTGCCTGGAGTCTGGACATTGAAGCTTTCTTT
d_call: TRBD1; clone_size: -; v_call: TRBV4-2; j_call: TRBJ2-3; cdr3_aa: CASSPGQGRGDTQYF; cdr3_nt: TGTGCCAGCAGCCCGGGACAGGGGCGAGGAGATACGCAGTATTTT
d_call: TRBD2; clone_size: -; v_call: TRBV5-1; j_call: TRBJ2-5; cdr3_aa: CASSLGLAAAQETQYF; cdr3_nt: TGCGCCAGCAGCTTGGGTCTAGCGGCCGCACAAGAGACCCAGTACTTC